Listed below are T cell receptor beta chains from one sample, sequenced in a study of blood T cell repertoires in COVID-19. Assay used: immunoSEQ multiplex PCR; TCRdb lists only in-frame clones, some missing. The sample includes hundreds of thousands of clones, 80% to 90% of them seen just once. The sample taken for sequencing was PBMCs or T cells enriched from blood (not recorded which). The receptors derive from a woman in her forties who had been exposed to COVID-19. Each CDR3 is given with its conserved first and last residue. D genes are given only for firm matches. The listing skips clone size in some rows; elsewhere it reads once, few, many or a size class.

v_call	d_call	clone_size	j_call	cdr3_aa	cdr3_nt
TRBV30	TRBD1	-	TRBJ1-3	CALQGESGNTIYF	TGTGCCCTACAGGGGGAATCTGGAAACACCATATATTTT
TRBV5-1	-	-	TRBJ1-5	CASSPTFNQPQHF	TGCGCCAGCAGCCCTACGTTCAATCAGCCCCAGCATTTT
TRBV7-2	TRBD1	-	TRBJ2-3	CASSLDRVGSPDTQYF	TGTGCCAGCAGCTTGGACAGGGTAGGAAGTCCAGATACGCAGTATTTT
TRBV5-1	TRBD1	-	TRBJ2-1	CASSPGQGSYNEQFF	TGCGCCAGCAGCCCGGGACAGGGCTCCTACAATGAGCAGTTCTTC
TRBV6-5	-	-	TRBJ1-2	CASRDSENYGYTF	TGTGCCAGCAGGGACAGTGAGAACTATGGCTACACCTTC
TRBV5-6	TRBD2	-	TRBJ2-1	CASSTRGSPYNEQFF	TGTGCCAGCAGCACGCGGGGGTCCCCCTACAATGAGCAGTTCTTC
TRBV4-1	TRBD1	-	TRBJ1-5	CASSQDYDRGLYQPQHF	TGCGCCAGCAGCCAAGACTACGACAGGGGGTTATATCAGCCCCAGCATTTT
TRBV7-3	-	-	TRBJ1-2	CASSPPNIQGYTF	TGTGCCAGCAGCCCGCCCAACATACAGGGCTACACCTTC
TRBV7-2	-	-	TRBJ2-4	CASSFDTTGSIQYF	TGTGCCAGCAGCTTCGATACAACAGGGAGCATTCAGTACTTC
TRBV7-2	TRBD2	-	TRBJ2-4	CASTRVAGGGGAKNIQYF	TGTGCCAGCACCCGGGTAGCGGGGGGAGGAGGGGCCAAAAACATTCAGTACTTC
TRBV6-5	TRBD1	-	TRBJ1-2	CASSYGRGIYGYTF	TGTGCCAGCAGTTACGGCAGGGGGATCTATGGCTACACCTTC
TRBV27	-	-	TRBJ1-1	CASARGGGNTEAFF	TGTGCCAGCGCCCGTGGGGGGGGGAACACTGAAGCTTTCTTT
TRBV7-2	-	-	TRBJ2-1	CASSFPEYNNEQFF	TGTGCCAGCAGCTTTCCGGAGTATAACAATGAGCAGTTCTTC
TRBV9	-	-	TRBJ2-5	CASSVGFGGRGQETQYF	TGTGCCAGCAGCGTAGGATTCGGGGGGCGTGGACAAGAGACCCAGTACTTC
TRBV5-1	TRBD2	once	TRBJ2-1	CASSPGLAGYNEQFF	TGCGCCAGCAGCCCCGGACTAGCGGGATACAATGAGCAGTTCTTC
TRBV5-6	-	-	TRBJ1-2	CASSSGQGNYYGYTF	TGTGCCAGCAGTTCCGGGCAGGGAAATTACTATGGCTACACCTTC
TRBV6-2/TRBV6-3	-	-	TRBJ2-7	CASSRRDSSYEQYF	TGTGCCAGCAGCCGACGGGATAGCTCCTACGAGCAGTACTTC
TRBV19	TRBD1	many	TRBJ1-5	CASSTTGGNQPQHF	TGTGCCAGTAGTACCACAGGGGGCAATCAGCCCCAGCATTTT
TRBV4-3	-	-	TRBJ1-2	CASNQRTEAVNGYTF	TGCGCCAGCAACCAACGGACGGAGGCGGTCAATGGCTACACCTTC
TRBV9	TRBD1	-	TRBJ1-5	CASSVGTGTQSGPQHF	TGTGCCAGCAGCGTCGGGACAGGCACACAATCAGGGCCCCAGCATTTT
TRBV6-5	TRBD2	many	TRBJ2-1	CASSYGTSSSEQFF	TGTGCCAGCAGTTACGGGACTAGTTCTAGTGAGCAGTTCTTC
TRBV9	TRBD1	few	TRBJ1-4	CASSVRPGGNEKLFF	TGTGCCAGCAGCGTCCGGCCAGGGGGCAATGAAAAACTGTTTTTT
TRBV5-6	TRBD1	-	TRBJ2-7	CASSTRQGFSYEQYF	TGTGCCAGCAGCACAAGACAGGGGTTCTCCTACGAGCAGTACTTC
TRBV10-3	-	-	TRBJ2-5	CAIQSASGGGWKTQYF	TGTGCCATCCAATCCGCTTCCGGAGGCGGATGGAAGACCCAGTACTTC
TRBV5-1	-	-	TRBJ2-3	CASSPTRGTDTQYF	TGCGCCAGCAGCCCCACCCGGGGGACAGATACGCAGTATTTT
TRBV10-3	TRBD1	few	TRBJ1-2	CAISEGQGNSYGYTF	TGTGCCATCAGTGAGGGACAGGGAAATAGCTATGGCTACACCTTC
TRBV18	-	-	TRBJ2-2	CASSIGNTGELFF	TGTGCCAGCTCAATCGGGAACACCGGGGAGCTGTTTTTT
TRBV4-3	-	once	TRBJ1-3	CASSQARAGTGNTIYF	TGCGCCAGCAGCCAAGCCAGGGCAGGGACTGGAAACACCATATATTTT
TRBV7-9	-	-	TRBJ1-2	CASSPAGGAHYGYTF	TGTGCCAGCAGCCCTGCGGGGGGGGCCCACTATGGCTACACCTTC
TRBV7-9	-	-	TRBJ1-1	CASSLEERGGTEAFF	TGTGCCAGCAGCTTAGAGGAGCGAGGGGGCACTGAAGCTTTCTTT
TRBV18	TRBD2	-	TRBJ2-1	CASSITSGGNLNEQFF	TGTGCCAGCTCAATTACTAGCGGGGGTAACCTTAATGAGCAGTTCTTC
TRBV6-2/TRBV6-3	-	-	TRBJ1-2	CASSLGSGYGYTF	TGTGCCAGCAGTCTCGGAAGCGGCTATGGCTACACCTTC
TRBV27	-	few	TRBJ1-2	CASSSQGRYTF	TGTGCCAGCAGTTCCCAGGGTCGATACACCTTC
TRBV4-1	-	-	TRBJ2-7	CASSQFDRFVAQYEQYF	TGCGCCAGCAGCCAATTCGACAGATTTGTGGCTCAATACGAGCAGTACTTC
TRBV3-1/TRBV3-2	-	-	TRBJ1-1	CASSFAVNTEAFF	TGTGCCAGCAGCTTTGCGGTGAACACTGAAGCTTTCTTT
TRBV2	-	-	TRBJ2-6	CASMSSGGANVLTF	TGTGCCAGCATGTCGTCCGGTGGGGCCAACGTCCTGACTTTC
TRBV3-1/TRBV3-2	TRBD2	-	TRBJ2-1	CASSQSLAGGSEQFF	TGTGCCAGCAGCCAATCCCTAGCGGGGGGATCTGAGCAGTTCTTC
TRBV18	-	-	TRBJ1-1	CASSPQGDTEAFF	TGTGCCAGCTCACCACAGGGGGACACTGAAGCTTTCTTT
TRBV19	-	few	TRBJ1-3	CASSSQGFGGNTIYF	TGTGCCAGTAGTAGTCAGGGGTTCGGTGGAAACACCATATATTTT
TRBV6-5	TRBD1	-	TRBJ1-2	CASSPWGQGNDGYTF	TGTGCCAGTAGCCCGTGGGGACAGGGGAACGATGGCTACACCTTC
TRBV28	TRBD2	-	TRBJ2-5	CASTQSGGYQETQYF	TGTGCCAGCACCCAGAGCGGGGGGTACCAAGAGACCCAGTACTTC
TRBV7-6	-	many	TRBJ1-1	CASSLGAGTLNTEAFF	TGTGCCAGCAGCTTAGGAGCCGGGACACTGAACACTGAAGCTTTCTTT
TRBV7-2	TRBD1	-	TRBJ1-4	CASSLQGVRTNEKLFF	TGTGCCAGCAGCTTACAGGGGGTTCGGACTAATGAAAAACTGTTTTTT
TRBV18	-	-	TRBJ1-1	CASSPRSGIAFF	TGTGCCAGCTCACCACGCTCAGGTATCGCTTTCTTT
TRBV10-3	TRBD1	-	TRBJ2-7	CAIGPGTDTYEQYF	TGTGCCATCGGACCCGGGACAGATACCTACGAGCAGTACTTC
TRBV7-9	TRBD1	-	TRBJ1-1	CASSLEGQGGTEAFF	TGTGCCAGCAGCTTAGAGGGACAGGGAGGCACTGAAGCTTTCTTT
TRBV30	TRBD1	-	TRBJ2-7	CAWRDRVEEQYF	TGTGCCTGGAGGGACAGGGTGGAGGAGCAGTACTTC
TRBV9	TRBD2	-	TRBJ2-3	CASSVSGGATDTQYF	TGTGCCAGCAGCGTGAGCGGGGGGGCCACAGATACGCAGTATTTT
TRBV2	TRBD2	many	TRBJ2-3	CASAFGGGSDTQYF	TGTGCCAGCGCCTTCGGCGGGGGTTCAGATACGCAGTATTTT
TRBV30	-	-	TRBJ2-6	CACPRDSGANVLTF	TGTGCCTGCCCCCGGGACTCTGGGGCCAACGTCCTGACTTTC
TRBV28	-	-	TRBJ1-5	CASSLATNSNQPQHF	TGTGCCAGCAGTTTGGCCACAAATAGCAATCAGCCCCAGCATTTT
TRBV18	-	-	TRBJ2-7	CASSPQTLGLHSSYEQYF	TGTGCCAGCTCTCCCCAAACATTAGGACTACACAGCTCCTACGAGCAGTACTTC
TRBV4-2	TRBD1	-	TRBJ1-1	CASSLTGGNTEAFF	TGTGCCAGCAGCCTTACAGGGGGAAACACTGAAGCTTTCTTT
TRBV6-1	TRBD1	-	TRBJ1-2	CASSEAAQGALYGYTF	TGTGCCAGCAGTGAAGCCGCCCAGGGGGCTCTTTATGGCTACACCTTC
TRBV5-6	TRBD1	-	TRBJ2-4	CASSLSGPGGDAKNIQYF	TGTGCCAGCAGCTTGAGTGGACCAGGGGGCGATGCCAAAAACATTCAGTACTTC
TRBV18	TRBD2	-	TRBJ2-1	CASSPPGLAGGFVDDEQFF	TGTGCCAGCTCACCCCCGGGACTAGCGGGGGGGTTTGTGGACGATGAGCAGTTCTTC
TRBV25-1	-	-	TRBJ1-6	CASSAVTYNSPLHF	TGTGCCAGCAGTGCGGTCACCTATAATTCACCCCTCCACTTT
TRBV5-1	-	-	TRBJ1-5	CASSLDGAGHQPQHF	TGCGCCAGCAGCTTGGACGGAGCAGGGCATCAGCCCCAGCATTTT
TRBV19	TRBD1	-	TRBJ2-1	CASSVLTGLEQFF	TGTGCCAGTAGTGTCCTGACAGGGCTTGAGCAGTTCTTC